The rows below give T cell receptor beta chains drawn from one sample of a study of blood T cell repertoires in COVID-19. Clones were sequenced by immunoSEQ multiplex PCR, and TCRdb holds only the in-frame ones, with some missing. Of fewer than 80,000 clones in the sample, 88% were seen once. Sequenced input: peripheral blood. The receptors were sampled from a human donor in a cohort sampled during active COVID-19. CDR3s leave out the opening cysteine and the closing phenylalanine or tryptophan.

CDR3: ASSLGAGGVRDTQY
V: TRBV27
J: TRBJ2-3

CDR3: ASSPAGTGSIEQY
V: TRBV7-2
J: TRBJ2-7

CDR3: ASSQERSSVYNEQF
V: TRBV4-2
J: TRBJ2-1

CDR3: ASSTGPNSPLH
V: TRBV9
J: TRBJ1-6

CDR3: ASRFRGSYNEQF
V: TRBV2
J: TRBJ2-1

CDR3: ASSPRTTGANYGYT
V: TRBV5-1
J: TRBJ1-2

CDR3: ASSQGQGAYQPQH
V: TRBV18
J: TRBJ1-5

CDR3: ASSSSLQGLGYEQY
V: TRBV5-5
J: TRBJ2-7

CDR3: ASIRTGVRYTEAF
V: TRBV19
J: TRBJ1-1

CDR3: ASSRLTSGKGEQF
V: TRBV19
J: TRBJ2-1

CDR3: ASSLTAYNEQF
V: TRBV7-9
J: TRBJ2-1

CDR3: SVGPGTGNEQY
V: TRBV29-1
J: TRBJ2-7